This T cell receptor (beta chain) was obtained from a study of blood T cells in healthy people across ages. V shed 5 bases, J shed 6 bases, and the junction held 13 bases outside the gene matches. Germline values: CDR1 DFQATT, CDR2 SNEGSKA (reference sequence). This CDR3 contains 15 residues. Combining a sample-barcoded 5' primer with a J-beta primer mix, a second PCR ran for about 6 to 12 cycles. Via MiXCR, TCRdb re-called the 5' RACE reads, giving one row per CDR3 protein. This sample yields approximately 800,000 distinct CDR3 sequences, of which roughly 25% are seen a single time; around 3% belongs to the top ten. These data are also associated with another study on T cells of mothers and their children.

The sequence derives from a boy between 5 and 17 years old in good health. The sample comprised blood. This chain joins TRBV20-1 and TRBJ2-7; 10 nucleotides line up with TRBD1. CDR3 in amino acids: CSARRRPGTGVEQYF. The CDR3 DNA is TGCAGTGCTCGACGAAGACCCGGGACAGGGGTCGAGCAGTACTTC.